A selection of T cell receptor beta chains follows, all from one sample in a study of post-analysis software for immune sequencing data. TCRdb reanalysed the PCR reads using MiXCR and keeps one entry per CDR3 protein. The sample consists of 450,000 to 700,000 distinct CDR3 sequences, about 44% of them appearing once. Material for sequencing was blood. All receptors come from a girl aged 5 to 17 with multiple sclerosis. The CDR3 runs from the conserved cysteine through the conserved F or W. Each record gives: J gene, D gene, V gene, clone size, CDR3 DNA, CDR3 protein. D genes are given only for firm matches. Clone size appears in some rows only: once, few, many, or a class for an expanded clone.

>TRBJ1-5|NA|TRBV10-3|few
TGTGCCATCAGTGATTACAGGGAAGGTCAGCCCCAGCATTTT
CAISDYREGQPQHF
>TRBJ1-1|NA|TRBV10-3|NA
TGTGCCATCAGTGAGCCAGGAGAGGCCGCTTTCTTT
CAISEPGEAAFF
>TRBJ2-3|NA|TRBV7-2|NA
TGTGCCAGCAGCCCCCAGGTTAGCACAGATACGCAGTATTTT
CASSPQVSTDTQYF
>TRBJ1-1|NA|TRBV6-5|few
TGTGCCAGCAGTTACTCCAAGAACACTGAAGCTTTCTTT
CASSYSKNTEAFF
>TRBJ2-1|NA|TRBV5-1|NA
TGCGCCAGCCTGGGGATATACAATGAGCAGTTCTTC
CASLGIYNEQFF
>TRBJ2-1|NA|TRBV11-3|NA
TGTGCCAGCAGCCCAACGATCGAAAATGAGCAGTTCTTC
CASSPTIENEQFF
>TRBJ2-1|TRBD2|TRBV20-1|NA
TGCAGTGCCTATTTAATGCGGGGGGGGGTTTACAATGGGCAGTTCTTC
CSAYLMRGGVYNGQFF
>TRBJ2-7|TRBD1|TRBV29-1|NA
TGCAGCGTTGGTTCAGGGGGCCTGATCTCCTACGAGCAGTACTTC
CSVGSGGLISYEQYF
>TRBJ2-1|TRBD2|TRBV20-1|NA
TGCAGTGCTAGACCGGGACTAGCGGGAGTAGATGAGCAGTTCTTC
CSARPGLAGVDEQFF
>TRBJ2-7|TRBD1|TRBV6-4|few
TGTGCCAGCAGTGACGATGACAGGGGCCCCAAGTACTTC
CASSDDDRGPKYF
>TRBJ1-5|TRBD1|TRBV7-8|NA
TGTGCCAGCAGCACTCGTGACAGGGCTCAGCCCCAGCATTTT
CASSTRDRAQPQHF
>TRBJ1-2|NA|TRBV20-1|NA
TGCAGTGCTAGAGACATAATGAACTATGGCTACACCTTC
CSARDIMNYGYTF
>TRBJ2-3|NA|TRBV5-1|NA
TGCGCCAGCAGCTTGGTGGCAGGTTCCTCCACAGATACGCAGTATTTT
CASSLVAGSSTDTQYF
>TRBJ1-2|NA|TRBV12-3/TRBV12-4|NA
TGTGCCAGCAGTTTGGGGTTGGGGACTTATGGCTACACCTTC
CASSLGLGTYGYTF
>TRBJ2-3|NA|TRBV27|NA
TGTGCCAGCAGTTTACGCAAGAACACAGATACGCAGTATTTT
CASSLRKNTDTQYF
>TRBJ2-3|NA|TRBV7-9|few
TGTGCCTACGGCGATACGCAGTATTTT
CAYGDTQYF
>TRBJ2-3|NA|TRBV11-2|NA
TGTGCCAGCAGCTTACGAACAGTTACAGATACGCAGTATTTT
CASSLRTVTDTQYF
>TRBJ2-3|TRBD2|TRBV20-1|NA
TGCAGTGCTAGAGATCATCTAGCGGACTTCACAGATACGCAGTATTTT
CSARDHLADFTDTQYF
>TRBJ2-7|TRBD2|TRBV5-1|many
TGCGCCAGCGGTCTAGCGGGCGACTACGAGCAGTACTTC
CASGLAGDYEQYF
>TRBJ2-4|TRBD1|TRBV3-1|NA
TGTGCCAGCAGCCTATTACAGACATGGGACAGCAAAAACATTCAGTACTTC
CASSLLQTWDSKNIQYF
>TRBJ1-1|NA|TRBV24-1|NA
TGTGCCACCAGTACGGACACTGAAGCTTTCTTT
CATSTDTEAFF
>TRBJ2-2|NA|TRBV5-5|NA
TGTGCCAGCAGCTTGGATGGGGCCACCGGGGAGCTGTTTTTT
CASSLDGATGELFF
>TRBJ2-7|TRBD2|TRBV10-3|few
TGTGCCGGGGGGGAGCGAAACCGATACGAGCAGTACTTC
CAGGERNRYEQYF
>TRBJ2-3|NA|TRBV29-1|NA
TGCAGCGTTGAGGCAGGGGCGAATACGCGGTATTTT
CSVEAGANTRYF
>TRBJ1-2|NA|TRBV6-5|few
TGTGCCAGCAGTTACCGCGACCGCCAAGGTTATCATGGCTACACCTTC
CASSYRDRQGYHGYTF
>TRBJ2-1|NA|TRBV4-1|many
TGCGCCAGCAGCCGAAGCTATGAGCAGTTCTTC
CASSRSYEQFF
>TRBJ2-4|TRBD1|TRBV5-1|once
TGCGCCAGCAACAGGGGCGGTATTTTGGGCATTCAGTACTTC
CASNRGGILGIQYF
>TRBJ2-7|TRBD1|TRBV12-3/TRBV12-4|NA
TGTGCCAGCAGTTTGATCGTCAGGGGGCGATACGAGCAGTACTTC
CASSLIVRGRYEQYF
>TRBJ1-5|NA|TRBV10-3|few
TGTGCCATCAGTGAATTGGGGCAAAATCAGCCCCAGCATTTT
CAISELGQNQPQHF
>TRBJ2-1|TRBD2|TRBV5-1|NA
TGCGCCAGCAGCCCAGGCAGCGGGGGGCCCTACAATGAGCAGTTCTTC
CASSPGSGGPYNEQFF
>TRBJ2-1|NA|TRBV7-6|few
TGTGCCGGCCGACGAGTCGCCTACAATGAGCAGTTCTTC
CAGRRVAYNEQFF
>TRBJ2-5|TRBD2|TRBV20-1|few
TGCAGTGCTAGGAAGACTAGCGACCAAGAGACCCAGTACTTC
CSARKTSDQETQYF
>TRBJ1-5|NA|TRBV4-1|NA
TGCGCCAGCAGCCAGGGCTTACAGGGTGCTCAGCCCCAGCATTTT
CASSQGLQGAQPQHF
>TRBJ1-2|NA|TRBV10-3|NA
TGTGCCATCGGGGACCGTCAAGCTAACTATGGCTACACCTTC
CAIGDRQANYGYTF
>TRBJ2-7|NA|TRBV12-3/TRBV12-4|NA
TGTGCCAGCAGTTGGACAGACTACGAGCAGTACTTC
CASSWTDYEQYF
>TRBJ2-1|TRBD2|TRBV6-2/TRBV6-3|NA
TGTGCCAGCAGTTACACACCGGGACTAGCGGGGAGAGAGGCCTACAATGAGCAGTTCTTC
CASSYTPGLAGREAYNEQFF
>TRBJ2-3|TRBD1|TRBV14|few
TGTGCCAGCAGCCCCTGGACAGGGAGAGATACGCAGTATTTT
CASSPWTGRDTQYF
>TRBJ1-4|TRBD1|TRBV6-1|NA
TGTGCCAGCAGCCCTTGGGCAGGGGGCCTGGCAACTAATGAAAAACTGTTTTTT
CASSPWAGGLATNEKLFF
>TRBJ2-1|TRBD2|TRBV12-3/TRBV12-4|NA
TGTGCCAGCAGTGCGGGGGATGATAGCTTTGGGCCCAATGAGCAGTTCTTC
CASSAGDDSFGPNEQFF
>TRBJ1-6|TRBD1|TRBV19|NA
TGTGCCAGTAGTGCGGGGACAGCCAATAATTCACCCCTCCACTTT
CASSAGTANNSPLHF
>TRBJ2-1|NA|TRBV30|NA
TGTGCCTTAGGGGGGCCGAGGGATGAGCAGTTCTTC
CALGGPRDEQFF
>TRBJ2-7|NA|TRBV12-3/TRBV12-4|few
TGTGCCAGCAGTTCTTCCGGGACCTCGGGTTACGAGCAGTACTTC
CASSSSGTSGYEQYF
>TRBJ2-1|NA|TRBV5-1|NA
TGCGCCAGCAGCTTAAACCTCAGGGTAGGACCTTACAATGAGCAGTTCTTC
CASSLNLRVGPYNEQFF
>TRBJ1-6|TRBD1|TRBV7-2|NA
TGTGCCAGCAGCTTAGGACAGGGGGCTAATTCACCCCTCCACTTT
CASSLGQGANSPLHF
>TRBJ1-2|NA|TRBV28|few
TGTGCCAGCAGTTCCGCGCGGACAGCGACCGCTTCGGGCTACACCTTC
CASSSARTATASGYTF
>TRBJ1-2|NA|TRBV25-1|few
TGTGCCAGCAGTGAATCGATGGTCCTAGGTGGCTATGGCTACACCTTC
CASSESMVLGGYGYTF
>TRBJ2-7|NA|TRBV5-4|NA
TGTGCCAGCAGCCGGGAGCAGCGGAACGAGCAGTACTTC
CASSREQRNEQYF
>TRBJ2-1|TRBD2|TRBV11-3|few
TGTGCCAGCAGCTTGGAGGCCACCCGGGAGGGCTCACAGTTCTTC
CASSLEATREGSQFF
>TRBJ2-3|NA|TRBV29-1|few
TGCAGCGTTGAAGATGGTACTAGGGGCGGTGCAGATACGCAGTATTTT
CSVEDGTRGGADTQYF